One sample yielded the 13 T cell receptor beta chains listed below, sequenced in a study of T cell changes during pregnancy in multiple sclerosis. The method was immunoSEQ multiplex PCR; TCRdb's version includes in-frame clones alone and lacks a portion of them. In the table there are 40,000 to 55,000 clones, approximately 92% of which are singletons. The sequenced sample was CD4+ T cells from peripheral blood mononuclear cells, obtained in the third trimester of pregnancy. These receptors were obtained from a female donor with multiple sclerosis, enrolled in a pregnancy study.

Here the CDR3 DNA reads TGTGCCAGCAGCTTAGGGAGGGTACACACTGAAGCTTTCTTT. Its translation: CASSLGRVHTEAFF. The chain combines TRBV7-6 with TRBJ1-1; the D is unclear. Deletions cut 1 base from V and 3 bases from J, with 9 bases between. The germline gives CDR1 SGHVS, CDR2 FNYEAQ. CDR3 length: 14 amino acids.

The chain has TRBV2 and TRBJ1-1, with TRBD1 identical over 7 bases. The junction had 3 bases not matched to a gene; V was cut back by 9 bases and J by 2 bases. Germline V CDR1 and CDR2: SNHLY, FYNNEI. This CDR3 is built from 12 residues. The CDR3 loop reads CASRTGNTEAFF. The CDR3 DNA reads as TGTGCCAGTCGGACAGGTAACACTGAAGCTTTCTTT.

The chain has TRBV19 and TRBJ1-5, with 8 bases aligning to TRBD1. Trimming cost V 5 bases and J 5 bases; bases outside gene matches: 11. This CDR3 spans 16 amino acids. Germline CDR1 reads LNHDA; CDR2 reads SQIVND (reference sequence). Here the CDR3 DNA reads TGTGCCAGTAGTCCTCCAGACAGGGGTTGGGATCAGCCCCAGCATTTT. Its protein is CASSPPDRGWDQPQHF.

This rearrangement joins TRBV5-6 to TRBJ2-5, with 11 bases lining up with TRBD2. V shed 2 bases, J shed 9 bases, and the junction held 9 bases outside the gene matches. This CDR3 is built from 15 residues. CDR1 SGHDT and CDR2 YYEEEE come from the germline V gene. The CDR3 protein is CASSFKVAGGMPQYF. The CDR3, as DNA: TGTGCCAGCAGCTTCAAAGTAGCGGGGGGGATGCCCCAGTACTTC.

This sequence joins TRBV18 and TRBJ2-4; D possibly corresponds to TRBD1 (5 bases). V lost 3 bases, J lost 0 bases, and 15 bases lay in between. Germline-derived CDR1 and CDR2 are KGHSH and LQKENI. The CDR3 contains 17 residues. CDR3 region: CASSPLDSVLAKNIQYF. In nucleotides, the CDR3 is TGTGCCAGCTCACCCTTAGACAGTGTCCTAGCCAAAAACATTCAGTACTTC.

The chain recombines TRBV18 with TRBJ2-1; 9 bases align to TRBD1. Germline V gene lookup returns CDR1 KGHSH and CDR2 LQKENI. The CDR3 is 17 residues long. With 0 bases clipped from V and 9 bases from J, the junction kept 12 bases outside the gene matches. Here the CDR3 reads CASSPPMMGQGMGEQFF. CDR3 sequence (DNA): TGTGCCAGCTCACCACCGATGATGGGACAGGGAATGGGTGAGCAGTTCTTC. Complete variable domain (other parts from reference TRBV18 and TRBJ2-1): NAGVMQNPRHLVRRRGQEARLRCSPMKGHSHVYWYRQLPEEGLKFMVYLQKENIIDESGMPKERFSAEFPKEGPSILRIQQVVRGDSAAYFCASSPPMMGQGMGEQFFGPGTRLTVL.

The rearrangement links TRBV30 to TRBJ1-1; D is unresolved. The CDR3 loop spans 10 amino acids. CDR1 is GTSNPN and CDR2 is SVGIG in the germline V gene (reference sequence). Trimming left V 3 bases short and J 7 bases short, with 6 bases between. The DNA for the CDR3 is TGTGCCTGGAGACACTATGAAGCTTTCTTT. Translated: CAWRHYEAFF. Using reference TRBV30 and TRBJ1-1 for the parts outside the CDR3, the full variable domain is SQTIHQWPATLVQPVGSPLSLECTVEGTSNPNLYWYRQAAGRGLQLLFYSVGIGQISSEVPQNLSASRPQDRQFILSSKKLLLSDSGFYLCAWRHYEAFFGQGTRLTVV.

V is TRBV4-2 and J is TRBJ1-2, with D maybe TRBD1 (5 bases). Trimming shortened V by 0 bases and J by 3 bases, and 14 bases separated the two germline ends. The germline V gene has CDR1 LGHNA and CDR2 YNFKEQ. This CDR3 contains 16 residues. The CDR3, as DNA: TGTGCCAGCAGCCAAGATAGGGGAGGCAGTTACTATGGCTACACCTTC. Residues: CASSQDRGGSYYGYTF.

This clone was observed once. The V gene is TRBV27, the J gene TRBJ2-2, with a possible D match to TRBD2 (5 bases). Germline V gene lookup returns CDR1 MNHEY and CDR2 SMNVEV (reference sequence). CDR3 length: 18 amino acids. Trimming removed 3 bases from V and 5 bases from J, with 22 bases in between. CDR3 coding DNA: TGTGCCAGCAGTTTTCGCGCTCGGTCCCTAGCCGGGACCGGGGAGCTGTTTTTT. Its translation: CASSFRARSLAGTGELFF.

The chain joins TRBV5-6 to TRBJ2-5; a weak D match, TRBD2 (6 bases). Trimming pared 7 bases from V and 5 bases from J, leaving 18 bases between. The CDR3 runs to 14 residues. Germline loops: CDR1 SGHDT, CDR2 YYEEEE. CDR3 loop: CASYLGRGGETQYF. As DNA, the CDR3 is TGTGCCAGCTACTTAGGGCGGGGAGGCGAGACCCAGTACTTC.

This rearrangement joins TRBV5-8 to TRBJ2-1; tentatively, D is TRBD2 (6 bases). Germline V gene data show CDR1 as SGHTS and CDR2 as YDEGEE. Trimming pared 4 bases from V and 0 bases from J, leaving 11 bases between. The CDR3 has 15 residues. CDR3 sequence: CASSRTSNSYNEQFF. In DNA, the CDR3 is TGTGCCAGCAGCCGAACTAGCAACTCCTACAATGAGCAGTTCTTC.

The chain employs TRBV10-2 and TRBJ2-7, with a tentative D call TRBD2 (5 bases). The CDR3 covers 14 residues. In germline, CDR1 is WSHSY, CDR2 SAAADI. V gave up 5 bases and J gave up 7 bases, with 18 bases separating them. For the CDR3, the DNA is TGCGCCAGCAGTAACCTTGGACTGGAAGGGGAGCAGTACTTC. Residues: CASSNLGLEGEQYF.

The chain links TRBV6-6 to TRBJ2-3, with TRBD2 matching 7 bases. Germline CDR1 is MNHNY and CDR2 is SVGAGI (reference sequence). The J segment lost 5 bases and the V segment lost 6 bases, leaving 5 bases of the junction unmatched. The CDR3 covers 13 residues. This chain's CDR3 is CASRGGSGDTQYF. The CDR3 DNA reads as TGTGCCAGCAGGGGGGGGTCGGGAGATACGCAGTATTTT.